The rows below give T cell receptor beta chains drawn from one sample of a study of blood T cell repertoires in COVID-19. TCRdb's table, derived via immunoSEQ multiplex PCR, lists solely in-frame clones and lacks some. The data show 200,000 or so clones, around 87% seen once. The sequencing sample was made of PBMCs or T cells enriched from blood (not recorded which). The source is a woman younger than 35 in a cohort exposed to, infected with or recovered from COVID-19 (not recorded which). The CDR3 runs from the conserved cysteine through the conserved F or W. D genes are given only for firm matches. Rows may omit the clone size; those that give it use once, few, many or a size class.

TRBV6-5	.	TRBJ1-6	TRBD1	CASTSGGEGHSPLHF	TGTGCCAGCACCTCAGGGGGCGAGGGACATTCACCCCTCCACTTT
TRBV7-3	.	TRBJ1-1	.	CASSLMHDTNTEAFF	TGTGCCAGCAGCTTAATGCATGACACGAACACTGAAGCTTTCTTT
TRBV15	once	TRBJ2-7	TRBD1	CATSSRGLSSYEQYF	TGTGCCACCAGCAGTAGGGGGCTGAGCTCCTACGAGCAGTACTTC
TRBV18	.	TRBJ1-5	.	CASSPGRGQPQHF	TGTGCCAGCTCACCGGGCAGGGGCCAGCCCCAGCATTTT
TRBV2	few	TRBJ1-1	.	CASMMDRNTEAFF	TGTGCCAGCATGATGGACAGGAACACTGAAGCTTTCTTT
TRBV10-3	.	TRBJ1-4	.	CAIRGGTSGPEKLFF	TGTGCCATCAGGGGAGGCACATCCGGGCCTGAAAAACTGTTTTTT
TRBV2	.	TRBJ2-5	.	CASRRQVQETQYF	TGTGCCAGCAGAAGGCAGGTCCAAGAGACCCAGTACTTC
TRBV4-1	few	TRBJ2-7	.	CASSQVAESSYEQYF	TGCGCCAGCAGCCAAGTAGCTGAGAGCTCCTACGAGCAGTACTTC
TRBV5-4	.	TRBJ2-1	.	CASSLFPDSSNEQFF	TGTGCCAGCAGCTTGTTCCCGGACAGTTCCAATGAGCAGTTCTTC
TRBV4-2	.	TRBJ2-1	TRBD1	CASSTMTGDEQFF	TGTGCCAGCAGCACAATGACAGGGGACGAGCAGTTCTTC
TRBV3-1/TRBV3-2	.	TRBJ1-4	TRBD1	CASSRGTGVKLFF	TGTGCCAGCAGCCGCGGGACAGGGGTAAAACTGTTTTTT
TRBV5-8	.	TRBJ1-5	.	CASSFPRAQPQHF	TGTGCCAGCAGCTTCCCCAGGGCACAGCCCCAGCATTTT
TRBV5-6	.	TRBJ1-6	.	CASSPEGGYNSPLHF	TGTGCCAGCAGCCCTGAGGGGGGGTATAATTCACCCCTCCACTTT
TRBV2	.	TRBJ2-2	TRBD1	CASSEGRGTGELFF	TGTGCCAGCAGTGAAGGCAGGGGGACCGGGGAGCTGTTTTTT
TRBV9	.	TRBJ1-6	.	CASSEGLVSPLHF	TGTGCCAGCAGCGAGGGACTCGTCTCACCCCTCCACTTT
TRBV24-1	.	TRBJ2-1	.	CATSDHLSPRVSGPLGEQFF	TGTGCCACCAGTGATCACCTCTCTCCCAGGGTGAGCGGGCCCCTTGGTGAGCAGTTCTTC
TRBV6-4	many	TRBJ2-3	TRBD1	CASSAGTGGADTQYF	TGTGCCAGCAGTGCCGGGACAGGGGGCGCAGATACGCAGTATTTT
TRBV3-1/TRBV3-2	.	TRBJ2-3	.	CASSHNAASSDTQYF	TGTGCCAGCAGCCATAACGCGGCCTCTTCAGATACGCAGTATTTT
TRBV3-1/TRBV3-2	once	TRBJ2-2	TRBD2	CASSQFGGGGNTGELFF	TGTGCCAGCAGCCAATTCGGCGGGGGGGGAAACACCGGGGAGCTGTTTTTT
TRBV6-5	.	TRBJ2-1	.	CASSPGLSNEQFF	TGTGCCAGCAGTCCGGGACTTAGCAATGAGCAGTTCTTC
TRBV29-1	.	TRBJ1-2	.	CSVEDSNYGYTF	TGCAGCGTTGAAGACAGTAACTATGGCTACACCTTC
TRBV7-2	few	TRBJ2-7	.	CASSLQGLGEQYF	TGTGCCAGCAGCTTACAGGGGTTGGGGGAGCAGTACTTC
TRBV28	.	TRBJ1-4	.	CASSLYGSYEKLFF	TGTGCCAGCAGTTTATATGGCAGTTATGAAAAACTGTTTTTT
TRBV19	.	TRBJ1-2	.	CASTLTDESGYTF	TGTGCCAGTACTCTGACTGACGAGTCTGGCTACACCTTC
TRBV6-5	.	TRBJ1-4	.	CALASAPGEKLFF	TGTGCCTTGGCGAGTGCACCGGGAGAAAAACTGTTTTTT
TRBV5-1	.	TRBJ1-3	.	CASSLASQASSGNTIYF	TGCGCCAGCAGCTTGGCTTCACAGGCGAGCTCTGGAAACACCATATATTTT
TRBV28	.	TRBJ1-1	.	CASSLVVSTEAFF	TGTGCCAGCAGTTTAGTAGTGAGTACTGAAGCTTTCTTT
TRBV7-3	once	TRBJ2-3	.	CASSLGQGSTDTQYF	TGTGCCAGCAGCTTGGGGCAGGGCAGCACAGATACGCAGTATTTT
TRBV14	.	TRBJ2-7	.	CASSQEGAILYEQYF	TGTGCCAGCAGCCAAGAGGGGGCCATACTCTACGAGCAGTACTTC
TRBV6-5	.	TRBJ1-1	TRBD1	CASTNRDRVFSEAFF	TGTGCCAGCACCAACCGGGACAGGGTTTTCTCTGAAGCTTTCTTT
TRBV19	.	TRBJ1-3	.	CASSFTGPGNTIYF	TGTGCCAGTAGTTTTACAGGGCCTGGAAACACCATATATTTT
TRBV6-1	.	TRBJ1-5	.	CASSESRSDRSSPQHF	TGTGCCAGCAGTGAAAGCAGGTCCGACAGGTCCTCGCCCCAGCATTTT
TRBV6-5	.	TRBJ1-2	TRBD1	CAITGGGEFYGYTF	TGTGCCATAACGGGAGGGGGCGAGTTCTATGGCTACACCTTC